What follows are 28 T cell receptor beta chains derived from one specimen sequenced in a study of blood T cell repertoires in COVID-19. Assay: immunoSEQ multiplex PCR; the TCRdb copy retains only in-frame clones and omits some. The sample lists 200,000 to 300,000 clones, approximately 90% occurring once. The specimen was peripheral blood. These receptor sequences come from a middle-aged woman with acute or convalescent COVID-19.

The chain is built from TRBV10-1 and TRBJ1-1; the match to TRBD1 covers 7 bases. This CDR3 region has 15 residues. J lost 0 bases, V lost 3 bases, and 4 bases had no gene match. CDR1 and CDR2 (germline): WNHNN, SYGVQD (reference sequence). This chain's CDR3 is CASSDTGALNTEAFF. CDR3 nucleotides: TGCGCCAGCAGTGATACAGGGGCCCTGAACACTGAAGCTTTCTTT.

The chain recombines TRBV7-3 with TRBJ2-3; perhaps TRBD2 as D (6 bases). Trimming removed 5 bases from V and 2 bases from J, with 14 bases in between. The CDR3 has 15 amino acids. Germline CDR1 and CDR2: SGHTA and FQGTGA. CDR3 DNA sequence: TGTGCCAGCAGCCCTATGGGACTCCCCACAGATACGCAGTATTTT. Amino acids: CASSPMGLPTDTQYF.

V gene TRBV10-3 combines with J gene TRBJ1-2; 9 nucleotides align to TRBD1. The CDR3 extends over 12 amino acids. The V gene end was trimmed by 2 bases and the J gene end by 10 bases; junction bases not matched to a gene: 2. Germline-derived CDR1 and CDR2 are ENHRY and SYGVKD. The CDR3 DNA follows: TGTGCCATCAGTGAGGGGGACAGGGTCTACACCTTC. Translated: CAISEGDRVYTF.

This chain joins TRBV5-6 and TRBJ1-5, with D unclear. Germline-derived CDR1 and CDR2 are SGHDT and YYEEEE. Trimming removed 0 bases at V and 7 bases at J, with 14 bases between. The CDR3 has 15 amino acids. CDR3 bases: TGTGCCAGCAGCTTGGAAGCTTCCCGCGGGCAGCCCCAGCATTTT. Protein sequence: CASSLEASRGQPQHF.

CDR3 in amino acids: CASSLKQPEETQYF. CDR3 nucleotide sequence: TGTGCCAGCAGCTTAAAACAGCCCGAAGAGACCCAGTACTTC. The genes are TRBV7-3 and TRBJ2-5; D remains ambiguous. Trimming cost V 1 base and J 3 bases, with 9 bases left between them. This CDR3 spans 14 amino acids. CDR1 is SGHTA, CDR2 FQGTGA, per germline.

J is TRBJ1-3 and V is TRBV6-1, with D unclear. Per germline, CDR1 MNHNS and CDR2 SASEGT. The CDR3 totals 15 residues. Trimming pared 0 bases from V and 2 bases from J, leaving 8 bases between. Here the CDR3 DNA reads TGTGCCAGCAGTGAAGCGCTAGGTCCTGGAAACACCATATATTTT. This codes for CASSEALGPGNTIYF.

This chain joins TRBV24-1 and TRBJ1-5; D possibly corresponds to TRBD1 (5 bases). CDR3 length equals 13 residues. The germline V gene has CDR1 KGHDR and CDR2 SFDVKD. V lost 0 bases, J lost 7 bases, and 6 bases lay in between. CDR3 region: CATSDLTGQPQHF. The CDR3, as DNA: TGTGCCACCAGTGATTTGACAGGCCAGCCCCAGCATTTT.

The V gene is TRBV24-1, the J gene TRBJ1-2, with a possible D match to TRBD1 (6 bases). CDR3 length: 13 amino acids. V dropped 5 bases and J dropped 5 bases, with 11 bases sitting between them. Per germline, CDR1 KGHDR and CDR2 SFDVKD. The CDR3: CATSGVGGYGYTF. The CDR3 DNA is TGTGCCACCAGTGGGGTAGGGGGATATGGCTACACCTTC.

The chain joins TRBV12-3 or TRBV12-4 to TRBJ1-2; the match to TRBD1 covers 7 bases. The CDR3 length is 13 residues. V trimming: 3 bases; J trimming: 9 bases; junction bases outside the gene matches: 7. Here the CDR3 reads CASSFRQGGSYTF. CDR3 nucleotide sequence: TGTGCCAGCAGTTTCCGACAGGGTGGAAGCTACACCTTC.

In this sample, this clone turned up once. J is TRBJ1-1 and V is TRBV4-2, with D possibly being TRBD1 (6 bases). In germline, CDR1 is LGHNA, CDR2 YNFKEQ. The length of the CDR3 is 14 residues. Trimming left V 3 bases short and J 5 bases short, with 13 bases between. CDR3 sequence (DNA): TGTGCCAGCAGCCAGCCAGGGGTGGGGACTGAAGCTTTCTTT. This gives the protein CASSQPGVGTEAFF.

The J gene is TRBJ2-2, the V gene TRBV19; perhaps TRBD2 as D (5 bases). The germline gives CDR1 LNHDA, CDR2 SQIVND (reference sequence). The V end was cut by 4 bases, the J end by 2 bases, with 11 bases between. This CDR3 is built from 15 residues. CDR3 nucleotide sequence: TGTGCCAGTAGTAGTAGAGGGCCCAACACCGGGGAGCTGTTTTTT. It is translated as CASSSRGPNTGELFF.

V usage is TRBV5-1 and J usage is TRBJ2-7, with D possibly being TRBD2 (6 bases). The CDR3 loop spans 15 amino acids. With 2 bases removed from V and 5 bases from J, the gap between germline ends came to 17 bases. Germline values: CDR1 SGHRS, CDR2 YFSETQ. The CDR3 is CASSFNGGPAHEQYV. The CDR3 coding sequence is TGCGCCAGCAGCTTCAACGGGGGACCTGCCCACGAGCAGTACGTC.

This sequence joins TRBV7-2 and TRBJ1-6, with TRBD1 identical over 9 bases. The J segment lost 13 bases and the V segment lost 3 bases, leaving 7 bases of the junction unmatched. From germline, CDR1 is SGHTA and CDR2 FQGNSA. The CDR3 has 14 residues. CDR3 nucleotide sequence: TGTGCCAGCAGCTTCGACAGGGGGAGTTTCCCCCTCCACTTT. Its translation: CASSFDRGSFPLHF.

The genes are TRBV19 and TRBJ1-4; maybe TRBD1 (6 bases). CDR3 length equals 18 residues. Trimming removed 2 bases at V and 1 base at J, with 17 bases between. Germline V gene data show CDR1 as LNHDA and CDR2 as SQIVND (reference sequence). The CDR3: CASSIRGLSLRTNEKLFF. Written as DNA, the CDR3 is TGTGCCAGTAGTATAAGGGGGTTAAGTCTTAGAACTAATGAAAAACTGTTTTTT.

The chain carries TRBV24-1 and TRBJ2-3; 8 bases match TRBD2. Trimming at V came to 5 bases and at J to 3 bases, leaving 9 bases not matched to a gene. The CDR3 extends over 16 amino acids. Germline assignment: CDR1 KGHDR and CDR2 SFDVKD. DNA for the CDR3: TGTGCCACCAGTGGCCCTCGGGAGGGGACTACAGATACGCAGTATTTT. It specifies CATSGPREGTTDTQYF.

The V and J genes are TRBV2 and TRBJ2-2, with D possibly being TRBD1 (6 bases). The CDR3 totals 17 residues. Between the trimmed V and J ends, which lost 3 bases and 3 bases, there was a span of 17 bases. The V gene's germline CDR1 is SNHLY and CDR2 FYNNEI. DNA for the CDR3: TGTGCCAGCAGTGATTTACGGGACACAATGGACACCGGGGAGCTGTTTTTT. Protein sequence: CASSDLRDTMDTGELFF. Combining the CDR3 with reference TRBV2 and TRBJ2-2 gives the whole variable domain EPEVTQTPSHQVTQMGQEVILRCVPISNHLYFYWYRQILGQKVEFLVSFYNNEISEKSEIFDDQFSVERPDGSNFTLKIRSTKLEDSAMYFCASSDLRDTMDTGELFFGEGSRLTVL.

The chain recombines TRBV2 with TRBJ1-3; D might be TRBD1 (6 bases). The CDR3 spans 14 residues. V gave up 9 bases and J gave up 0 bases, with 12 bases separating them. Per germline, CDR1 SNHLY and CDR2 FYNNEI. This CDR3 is CASAQGNSGNTIYF. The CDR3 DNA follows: TGTGCCAGTGCCCAGGGGAACTCTGGAAACACCATATATTTT.

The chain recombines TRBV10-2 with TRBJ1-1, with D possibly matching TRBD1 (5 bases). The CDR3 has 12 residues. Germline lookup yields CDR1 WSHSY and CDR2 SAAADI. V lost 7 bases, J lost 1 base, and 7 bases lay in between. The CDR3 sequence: CASIQGNTEAFF. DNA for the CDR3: TGCGCCAGCATTCAGGGGAACACTGAAGCTTTCTTT.

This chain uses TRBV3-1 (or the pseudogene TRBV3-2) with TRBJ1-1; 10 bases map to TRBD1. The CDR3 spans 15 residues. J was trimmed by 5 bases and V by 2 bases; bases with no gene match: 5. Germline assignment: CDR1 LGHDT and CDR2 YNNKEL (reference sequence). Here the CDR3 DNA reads TGTGCCAGCAGCCAACCTGGGACAGGGGAGACTGAAGCTTTCTTT. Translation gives CASSQPGTGETEAFF.

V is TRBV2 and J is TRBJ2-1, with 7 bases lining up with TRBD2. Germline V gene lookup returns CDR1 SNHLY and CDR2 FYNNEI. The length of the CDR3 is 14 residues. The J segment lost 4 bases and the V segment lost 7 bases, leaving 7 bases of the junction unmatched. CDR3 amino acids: CASIREGSYNEQFF. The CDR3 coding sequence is TGTGCCAGCATCAGGGAGGGATCTTACAATGAGCAGTTCTTC.

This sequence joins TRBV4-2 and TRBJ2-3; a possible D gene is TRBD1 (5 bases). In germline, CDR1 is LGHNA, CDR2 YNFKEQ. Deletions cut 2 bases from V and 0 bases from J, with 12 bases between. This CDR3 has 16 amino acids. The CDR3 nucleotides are TGTGCCAGCAGCCAACTGACAGCGTCTAGCACAGATACGCAGTATTTT. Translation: CASSQLTASSTDTQYF.

The CDR3 region has the DNA TGTGCCAGCAGCAAAAAAGTAACAGGCAGCTCCTACGAGCAGTACGTC. Translation gives CASSKKVTGSSYEQYV. This chain connects TRBV21-1 to TRBJ2-7; the D call in the table, TRBD1, was not verified against the DNA. TRBV21-1 is shown as a pseudogene. The CDR3 extends over 16 amino acids.

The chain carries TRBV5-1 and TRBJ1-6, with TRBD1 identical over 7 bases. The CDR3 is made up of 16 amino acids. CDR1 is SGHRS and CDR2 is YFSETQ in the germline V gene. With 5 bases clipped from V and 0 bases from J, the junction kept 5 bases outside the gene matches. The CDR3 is CASSGTANSYNSPLHF. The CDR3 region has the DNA TGCGCCAGCAGTGGGACAGCCAACTCCTATAATTCACCCCTCCACTTT.

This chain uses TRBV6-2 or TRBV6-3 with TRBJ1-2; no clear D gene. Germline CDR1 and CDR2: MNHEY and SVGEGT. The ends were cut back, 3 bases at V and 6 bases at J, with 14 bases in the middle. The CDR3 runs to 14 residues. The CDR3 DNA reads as TGTGCCAGCAGTTATTCGGTGGTGCCCCATGGCTACACCTTC. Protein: CASSYSVVPHGYTF.

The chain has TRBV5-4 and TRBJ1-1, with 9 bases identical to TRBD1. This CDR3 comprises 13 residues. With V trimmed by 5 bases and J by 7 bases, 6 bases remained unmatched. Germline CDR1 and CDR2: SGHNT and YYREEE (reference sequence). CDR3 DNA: TGTGCCAGCAGACGGACAGGGGTTGGTGAAGCTTTCTTT. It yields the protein CASRRTGVGEAFF.

CDR3 loop: CASSLDRASHYGYTF. The CDR3 DNA follows: TGTGCCAGCAGCTTGGACAGGGCTTCCCACTATGGCTACACCTTC. This rearrangement joins TRBV5-6 to TRBJ1-2, with D perhaps TRBD1 (6 bases). Per germline, CDR1 SGHDT and CDR2 YYEEEE. V was cut by 0 bases and J by 3 bases, with 12 bases left in between. The CDR3 has 15 residues.

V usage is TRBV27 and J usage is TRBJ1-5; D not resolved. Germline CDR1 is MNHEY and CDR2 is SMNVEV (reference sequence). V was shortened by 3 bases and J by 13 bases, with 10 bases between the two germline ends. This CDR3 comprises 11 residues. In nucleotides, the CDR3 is TGTGCCAGCAGTTTCTCTGGGCAGCAGCATTTT. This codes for CASSFSGQQHF.

In DNA form, the CDR3 reads TGTGCCAGTACTGCTAGCGGGGGGCAAGAGACCCAGTACTTC. This codes for CASTASGGQETQYF. V is TRBV19 and J is TRBJ2-5, with 11 bases that match TRBD2. The CDR3 has 14 residues. Germline lookup yields CDR1 LNHDA and CDR2 SQIVND (reference sequence). V gave up 7 bases and J gave up 2 bases; unmatched junction bases: 3.